These T cell receptor beta chains were read from a single sample in a study of blood T cell repertoires in COVID-19. Assay used: immunoSEQ multiplex PCR; TCRdb lists only in-frame clones, some missing. The table lists some 260,000 clones, 80% to 90% of them singletons. Sequenced input: peripheral blood. These receptors all stem from an older woman with COVID-19, enrolled during active disease. CDR3s include the opening cysteine and the closing phenylalanine or tryptophan. D genes are given only for firm matches. Clone size is stated in some rows and not others, as once, few, many or a class when expanded.

d_call cdr3_length j_call clone_size v_call cdr3_nt cdr3_aa
TRBD1 14 TRBJ2-5 - TRBV9 TGTGCCAGCAGCGTAGGACAGGGGAGGGAGACCCAGTACTTC CASSVGQGRETQYF
TRBD1 16 TRBJ1-5 - TRBV5-5 TGTGCCAGCAGCCCGTGGCCGGGACAGGGAAATCAGCCCCAGCATTTT CASSPWPGQGNQPQHF
TRBD1 16 TRBJ1-1 - TRBV6-2/TRBV6-3 TGTGCCAGCAGTTATGGAGTGCAGGGGGCTGGATCGGAAGCTTTCTTT CASSYGVQGAGSEAFF
- 18 TRBJ1-5 - TRBV6-2/TRBV6-3 TGTGCCAGCAGCCCTCTTGGCGCGGTGGCATATAGCAATCAGCCCCAGCATTTT CASSPLGAVAYSNQPQHF
TRBD2 14 TRBJ2-7 - TRBV4-1 TGCGCCAGCAGCCAAGGGGGAGGGGTGGACGAGCAGTACTTC CASSQGGGVDEQYF
- 15 TRBJ1-6 - TRBV18 TGTGCCAGCTCACCGATGCAGGACAGACGATCACCCCTCCACTTT CASSPMQDRRSPLHF
TRBD2 16 TRBJ2-2 - TRBV5-1 TGCGCCAGCAGCGTCGTTCCCGGGACTAGGTCCGGGGAGCTGTTTTTT CASSVVPGTRSGELFF
TRBD1 13 TRBJ1-3 few TRBV29-1 TGCAGCGCGGGACAGGGGGAAGGAAACACCATATATTTT CSAGQGEGNTIYF
- 14 TRBJ1-5 once TRBV19 TGTGCCAGTACCCTAGGACATGGCAATCAGCCCCAGCATTTT CASTLGHGNQPQHF
- 15 TRBJ2-1 - TRBV5-4 TGTGCCAGCAGCTTGGCCTGGGGGGACCACAATGAGCAGTTCTTC CASSLAWGDHNEQFF
- 14 TRBJ1-3 - TRBV6-5 TGTGCCAGCAGTCCTGGGGGGGCTGGAAACACCATATATTTT CASSPGGAGNTIYF
- 15 TRBJ2-3 - TRBV9 TGTGCCAGCACCGTGTCACAGGGATCCACAGATACGCAGTATTTT CASTVSQGSTDTQYF
TRBD2 15 TRBJ2-5 - TRBV7-3 TGTGCCAGCAGCTGGAGCGGGAGGGAGGAAGAGACCCAGTACTTC CASSWSGREEETQYF
TRBD2 16 TRBJ2-5 - TRBV30 TGTGCCTGTGAGGGATCAGCGGGAGCTGATGGGGGGACCCAGTACTTC CACEGSAGADGGTQYF
- 11 TRBJ1-1 - TRBV28 TGTGCCAGCAGTACCAGGGTGATAGCTTTCTTT CASSTRVIAFF
TRBD2 17 TRBJ2-1 - TRBV4-3 TGCGCCAGCAGCCGTCGGACTAGCGGGAGTCCGTACAATGAGCAGTTCTTC CASSRRTSGSPYNEQFF
- 14 TRBJ1-1 few TRBV4-1 TGCGCCAGCAGCCAAGACGCGTTTAACACTGAAGCTTTCTTT CASSQDAFNTEAFF
- 13 TRBJ2-5 - TRBV7-2 TGTGCCAGCAGCTTCGACTCCGGCGAGACCCAGTACTTC CASSFDSGETQYF
TRBD1 14 TRBJ1-1 - TRBV30 TGTGCCTGGCGAAAACAGGGGGCGAACACTGAAGCTTTCTTT CAWRKQGANTEAFF
TRBD1 14 TRBJ1-4 - TRBV28 TGTGCCAGCAGCTTCGGACAGGACAGGGAAAAACTGTTTTTT CASSFGQDREKLFF
TRBD1 17 TRBJ1-5 - TRBV3-1/TRBV3-2 TGTGCCAGCAGCCAGGCCGGGGACAGGGGAAGCAATCAGCCCCAGCATTTT CASSQAGDRGSNQPQHF
TRBD2 17 TRBJ2-7 once TRBV5-4 TGTGCCAGCAGCTGGGACGGGCACGGGGGGGGCTCCTACGAGCAGTACTTC CASSWDGHGGGSYEQYF
- 14 TRBJ1-1 few TRBV24-1 TGTGCCACAGCCTCTACAGGGTCCGGCACTGAAGCTTTCTTT CATASTGSGTEAFF
TRBD1 14 TRBJ2-7 many TRBV10-3 TGTGCCATCAGAGCGACAGGGGGCTCCTACGAGCAGTACTTC CAIRATGGSYEQYF
- 10 TRBJ2-1 - TRBV20-1 TGCAGTGCTACCTGGCATGAGCAGTTCTTC CSATWHEQFF
TRBD2 15 TRBJ2-3 - TRBV30 TGTGCCTGGAGTCCCGGGACTAGCGGCTCGGATACGCAGTATTTT CAWSPGTSGSDTQYF
- 15 TRBJ2-1 few TRBV3-1/TRBV3-2 TGTGCCAGCAGCCCTCCGGGACTGACCTACAATGAGCAGTTCTTC CASSPPGLTYNEQFF
- 14 TRBJ2-2 - TRBV6-5 TGTGCCAGCAGACACATACAGGGTGGGGGGGAGCTGTTTTTT CASRHIQGGGELFF
- 14 TRBJ2-2 - TRBV2 TGTGCCAGCACCCCAGGCTTGAACACCGGGGAGCTGTTTTTT CASTPGLNTGELFF
- 13 TRBJ1-1 few TRBV5-1 TGCGCCAGCAGCTTTTCGGGTCCCACTGAAGCTTTCTTT CASSFSGPTEAFF
- 14 TRBJ2-4 once TRBV11-2 TGTGCCAGCAGCCCCAGATGGGGGCAGGACATTCAGTACTTC CASSPRWGQDIQYF
- 14 TRBJ2-7 - TRBV3-1/TRBV3-2 TGTGCCAGCACCCAAGGCACCAGTGCCTACGAGCAGTACTTC CASTQGTSAYEQYF
TRBD1 17 TRBJ1-2 - TRBV7-2 TGTGCCAGCAGCTTAGATGCCCCCGGGACAGGGGGCTCTGGCTACACCTTC CASSLDAPGTGGSGYTF
- 15 TRBJ2-1 - TRBV7-6 TGTGCCAGCAGCCCGCCACCGAGCTCCTACAATGAGCAGTTCTTC CASSPPPSSYNEQFF